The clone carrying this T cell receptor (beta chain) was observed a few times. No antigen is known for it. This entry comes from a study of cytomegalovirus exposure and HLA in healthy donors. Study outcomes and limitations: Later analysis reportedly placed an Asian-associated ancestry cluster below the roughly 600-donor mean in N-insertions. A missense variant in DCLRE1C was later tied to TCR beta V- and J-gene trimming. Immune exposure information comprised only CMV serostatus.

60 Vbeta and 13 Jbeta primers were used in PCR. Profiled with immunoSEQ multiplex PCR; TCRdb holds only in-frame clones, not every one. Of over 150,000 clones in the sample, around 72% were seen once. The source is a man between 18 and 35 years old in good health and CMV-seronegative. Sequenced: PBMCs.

The CDR3 DNA sequence: TGTGCCAGCAGCGTCGGGACTAGCGGGCACAATGAGCAGTTCTTC. Encoded protein: CASSVGTSGHNEQFF. The chain carries TRBV9 and TRBJ2-1; 12 bases are shared with TRBD2. The germline CDR1 and CDR2 sequences are SGDLS and YYNGEE. The length of the CDR3 is 15 residues. With 2 bases clipped from V and 5 bases from J, the junction kept 2 bases outside the gene matches.